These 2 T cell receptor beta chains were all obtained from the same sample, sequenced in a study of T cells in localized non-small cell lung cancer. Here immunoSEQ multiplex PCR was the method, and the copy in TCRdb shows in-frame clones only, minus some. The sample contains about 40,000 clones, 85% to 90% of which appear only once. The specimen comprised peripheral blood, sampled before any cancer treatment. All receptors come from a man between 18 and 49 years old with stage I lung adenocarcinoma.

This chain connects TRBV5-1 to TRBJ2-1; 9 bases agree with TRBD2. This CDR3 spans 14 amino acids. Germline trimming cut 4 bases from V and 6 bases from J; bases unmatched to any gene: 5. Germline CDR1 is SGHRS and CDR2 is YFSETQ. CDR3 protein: CASSGGGASNEQFF. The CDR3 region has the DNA TGCGCCAGCAGCGGCGGGGGGGCGAGCAATGAGCAGTTCTTC.

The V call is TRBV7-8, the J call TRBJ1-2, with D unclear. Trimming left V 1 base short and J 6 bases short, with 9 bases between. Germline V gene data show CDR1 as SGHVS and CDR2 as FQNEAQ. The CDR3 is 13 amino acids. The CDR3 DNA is TGTGCCAGCAGCTTAGTAACTCGGGATGGCTACACCTTC. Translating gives CASSLVTRDGYTF. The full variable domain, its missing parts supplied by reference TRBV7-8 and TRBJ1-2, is GAGVSQSPRYKVAKRGQDVALRCDPISGHVSLFWYQQALGQGPEFLTYFQNEAQLDKSGLPSDRFFAERPEGSVSTLKIQRTQQEDSAVYLCASSLVTRDGYTFGSGTRLTVV.